Presented here are 22 T cell receptor beta chains from one specimen sequenced in a study of blood T cell repertoires in COVID-19. The table came from immunoSEQ multiplex PCR; TCRdb's copy has only in-frame clones and leaves some out. This sample has about 260,000 clones, with 82% found just once. Sequencing input: peripheral blood. The receptors stem from a woman over 75 with acute or convalescent COVID-19.

The chain uses TRBV18 and TRBJ2-2; 7 nucleotides match TRBD1. V was pared by 2 bases and J by 4 bases, with 7 bases of the junction left unmatched. CDR1 KGHSH and CDR2 LQKENI come from the germline V gene. The CDR3 consists of 16 residues. CDR3 region: CASSPSSGQSTGELFF. The DNA for the CDR3 is TGTGCCAGCTCACCAAGTTCGGGACAGTCCACCGGGGAGCTGTTTTTT.

Turning to this clone: This same CDR3 is encoded by further DNA sequences in the sample. The chain is built from TRBV7-2 and TRBJ2-1; no definite D call. The germline CDR1 and CDR2 sequences are SGHTA and FQGNSA. V lost 2 bases to trimming and J lost 7 bases, with 6 bases between them. This CDR3 spans 12 amino acids. The CDR3 DNA follows: TGTGCCAGCAGCTTAACCAGGAATGAGCAGTTCTTC. It yields the protein CASSLTRNEQFF.

This chain connects TRBV5-4 to TRBJ1-2; TRBD1 agrees at 11 bases. With 2 bases clipped from V and 4 bases from J, the junction kept 1 base outside the gene matches. CDR3 length: 14 residues. Germline V gene sequence: CDR1 SGHNT, CDR2 YYREEE (reference sequence). The CDR3 loop reads CASSFGTGGYGYTF. The CDR3 bases are TGTGCCAGCAGCTTCGGGACAGGGGGCTATGGCTACACCTTC.

The chain is built from TRBV11-1 and TRBJ1-4, with 7 bases lining up with TRBD1. From germline, CDR1 is SGHAT and CDR2 FQDESV (reference sequence). Losses at the gene ends were 6 bases for V and 7 bases for J; bases not matched to a gene: 8. The CDR3 runs to 14 residues. CDR3 sequence (DNA): TGTGCCAGCAGGACCACAGGGGCGGGTGAAAAACTGTTTTTT. Protein sequence: CASRTTGAGEKLFF.

In this sample, this clone turned up once. The chain carries TRBV7-9 and TRBJ2-5, with D maybe TRBD1 (6 bases). CDR3 length: 15 residues. Per the germline V gene, CDR1 is SEHNR and CDR2 is FQNEAQ (reference sequence). With 7 bases removed from V and 0 bases from J, the gap between germline ends came to 15 bases. The CDR3 nucleotides read TGTGCCAGCACCCAAGGACAGATATACCAAGAGACCCAGTACTTC. Its protein product is CASTQGQIYQETQYF.

This chain connects TRBV7-6 to TRBJ1-4; D uncertain. Between the trimmed V and J ends, which lost 0 bases and 16 bases, there was a span of 15 bases. The CDR3 is 13 amino acids. Per the germline V gene, CDR1 is SGHVS and CDR2 is FNYEAQ. The DNA of the CDR3 is TGTGCCAGCAGCTTAGCGAGGGCAGGTCCTAAGTTTTTT. Its protein product is CASSLARAGPKFF.

The chain combines TRBV7-9 with TRBJ2-1; 7 bases map to TRBD2. The V segment lost 7 bases and the J segment 0 bases; nucleotides outside the gene matches: 6. There are 15 residues in the CDR3. Germline CDR1 reads SEHNR; CDR2 reads FQNEAQ (reference sequence). The CDR3 protein is CASTKGGSSYNEQFF. In DNA form, the CDR3 reads TGTGCCAGCACCAAGGGAGGGAGCTCCTACAATGAGCAGTTCTTC.

This chain uses TRBV29-1 with TRBJ2-3; 7 bases match TRBD2. V gave up 3 bases and J gave up 7 bases; unmatched junction bases: 4. Germline values: CDR1 SQVTM, CDR2 ANQGSEA. This CDR3 region has 12 residues. The DNA for the CDR3 is TGCAGCGTTGATCCTAGCGGATATACGCAGTATTTT. Its translation: CSVDPSGYTQYF.

The DNA of the CDR3 is TGTGCCAGCAGCCCGGGGGGTAGCTCCAGCACAGATACGCAGTATTTT. Translated, it gives CASSPGGSSSTDTQYF. The rearrangement joins TRBV3-1 (or the pseudogene TRBV3-2) to TRBJ2-3; 7 bases fit TRBD2. Germline V gives CDR1 LGHDT, CDR2 YNNKEL (reference sequence). This CDR3 contains 16 residues. Trimming took 4 bases from V and 0 from J; bases not matched to a gene: 7.

The chain recombines TRBV6-5 with TRBJ2-5; D might be TRBD1 (6 bases). This CDR3 contains 13 residues. Germline V CDR1 and CDR2: MNHEY, SVGAGI. The germline V and J ends were trimmed by 9 bases and 4 bases, with 15 bases remaining between them. CDR3 sequence reads: CARSRTARETQYF. The CDR3 nucleotides are TGTGCCAGGTCCCGGACAGCAAGAGAGACCCAGTACTTC.

This clone was recorded once. The chain employs TRBV7-2 and TRBJ1-1; 8 positions agree with TRBD1. The CDR3 loop spans 14 amino acids. V shed 5 bases, J shed 4 bases, and the junction held 6 bases outside the gene matches. Per the germline V gene, CDR1 is SGHTA and CDR2 is FQGNSA. CDR3 in amino acids: CASSLQGGATEAFF. The DNA of the CDR3 is TGTGCCAGCAGCCTACAGGGGGGGGCCACTGAAGCTTTCTTT.

The rearrangement joins TRBV27 to TRBJ1-6; 7 positions agree with TRBD1. Germline V gene lookup returns CDR1 MNHEY and CDR2 SMNVEV (reference sequence). This CDR3 contains 15 residues. With 6 bases clipped from V and 10 bases from J, the junction kept 12 bases outside the gene matches. The CDR3 bases are TGTGCCAGCAGCCTACAGGGGAATCGGGTCTCACCCCTCCACTTT. It codes for CASSLQGNRVSPLHF.

The genes are TRBV5-1 and TRBJ1-1, with 11 bases identical to TRBD1. This CDR3 has 20 residues. Germline CDR1 is SGHRS and CDR2 is YFSETQ. V lost 0 bases, J lost 0 bases, and 13 bases stayed unmatched. CDR3 sequence reads: CASSLADRRTGGIMNTEAFF. For the CDR3, the DNA is TGCGCCAGCAGCTTGGCCGACCGACGGACAGGGGGCATCATGAACACTGAAGCTTTCTTT.

The V and J genes are TRBV4-3 and TRBJ1-5; D possibly corresponds to TRBD1 (5 bases). The germline gives CDR1 LGHNA, CDR2 YSLEER. This CDR3 spans 17 amino acids. V was cut by 0 bases and J by 11 bases, with 23 bases left in between. CDR3 in amino acids: CASSQDIRQGAGWTQHF. CDR3 coding DNA: TGCGCCAGCAGCCAAGATATTAGGCAGGGCGCCGGATGGACCCAGCATTTT.

For the CDR3, the DNA is TGCAGTGCCCGACGGGAAAGTGCTTTCTTT. Translated, it gives CSARRESAFF. The chain carries TRBV20-1 and TRBJ1-1, with unresolved D. The germline CDR1 and CDR2 sequences are DFQATT and SNEGSKA (reference sequence). With 6 bases removed from V and 11 bases from J, the gap between germline ends came to 13 bases. CDR3 length: 10 residues.

This chain uses TRBV7-3 with TRBJ2-1; D gene ambiguous. This CDR3 spans 15 amino acids. Germline V gives CDR1 SGHTA, CDR2 FQGTGA. Trimming took 5 bases from V and 1 from J, leaving 12 bases between them. The CDR3 bases are TGTGCCAGCAGCCCCGGGTCAGTTTCCTACAATGAGCAGTTCTTC. This translates into CASSPGSVSYNEQFF.

The J gene is TRBJ2-5, the V gene TRBV5-1, with 7 positions matching TRBD1. The CDR3 runs 14 residues. The junction had 3 bases not matched to a gene; V was cut back by 0 bases and J by 4 bases. The germline V gene has CDR1 SGHRS and CDR2 YFSETQ. CDR3 in amino acids: CASSLEDRVETQYF. The CDR3 coding sequence is TGCGCCAGCAGCTTGGAAGACAGGGTAGAGACCCAGTACTTC.

The rearrangement links TRBV19 to TRBJ1-5; TRBD1 agrees at 9 bases. This CDR3 has 22 amino acids. With 1 base clipped from V and 1 base from J, the junction kept 20 bases outside the gene matches. The germline gives CDR1 LNHDA, CDR2 SQIVND (reference sequence). In DNA, the CDR3 is TGTGCCAGTAGTATAGGGCCCCACCCAGGGGTGGACAGGGGCGGGAGCAATCAGCCCCAGCATTTT. This codes for CASSIGPHPGVDRGGSNQPQHF.

This clone occurred once. This specimen includes other DNA sequences encoding the same CDR3. The rearrangement joins TRBV5-1 to TRBJ2-7, with TRBD2 matching 9 bases. Per the germline V gene, CDR1 is SGHRS and CDR2 is YFSETQ. The junction had 3 bases not matched to a gene; V was cut back by 0 bases and J by 2 bases. There are 15 residues in the CDR3. CDR3 DNA: TGCGCCAGCAGCTTGGATGCGGGAGGGCCCTACGAGCAGTACTTC. Protein sequence: CASSLDAGGPYEQYF.

The J gene is TRBJ1-1, the V gene TRBV30; no clear D gene. The CDR3 runs 11 residues. Trimming took off 0 bases at V and 7 bases at J, with 6 bases between the two ends. Per germline, CDR1 GTSNPN and CDR2 SVGIG (reference sequence). The CDR3 reads CAWSVRSEAFF. The CDR3 DNA sequence: TGTGCCTGGAGTGTACGTAGTGAAGCTTTCTTT.

The chain is built from TRBV6-1 and TRBJ2-7, with a weak D call TRBD1 (6 bases). The CDR3 runs 14 residues. Germline values: CDR1 MNHNS, CDR2 SASEGT. V lost 3 bases to trimming and J lost 3 bases, with 12 bases between them. CDR3 nucleotides: TGTGCCAGCAGTGAGTCTCCAGGGGACTACGAGCAGTACTTC. As protein: CASSESPGDYEQYF.

V gene TRBV15 combines with J gene TRBJ1-2; D remains unclear. V gave up 2 bases and J gave up 7 bases, with 8 bases separating them. CDR3 length equals 12 residues. Germline V lookup: CDR1 LNHNV, CDR2 YYDKDF (reference sequence). This CDR3 reads CATSRFPGGYTF. In DNA, the CDR3 is TGTGCCACCAGCAGATTCCCGGGTGGCTACACCTTC.